A selection of T cell receptor beta chains follows, all from one sample in a study of blood T cell repertoires in COVID-19. Generated by immunoSEQ multiplex PCR, the TCRdb table keeps only in-frame clones and is missing some. The sample has about 260,000 clones; about 88% are singletons. The sample consisted of peripheral blood. These TCRs come from a woman aged 55-70 years with COVID-19, enrolled during active disease. Both conserved end residues are trimmed from each CDR3. Fields, in order: J gene, V gene, CDR3 protein.

>TRBJ2-5|TRBV28
ASSLFGDLKTQY
>TRBJ2-4|TRBV6-5
ASSPRDSQNIQY
>TRBJ2-3|TRBV7-2
ASTPGLAGGGADTQY
>TRBJ1-2|TRBV23-1
ASSQSILTETNYGYT
>TRBJ2-5|TRBV5-1
ASSSRTGKETQY
>TRBJ2-7|TRBV28
ATGGAGPHYEQY
>TRBJ1-2|TRBV7-2
ASSSGTENYGYT
>TRBJ1-2|TRBV27
ASSRADRIYGYT
>TRBJ1-4|TRBV9
ASSADRGNEKLF
>TRBJ2-7|TRBV5-1
ASSLAGQGALYEQY
>TRBJ1-1|TRBV19
ATSTPTGLDTEAF
>TRBJ2-5|TRBV2
ASSPGRETQY
>TRBJ1-5|TRBV12-3/TRBV12-4
ASGHRGNQPQH
>TRBJ2-7|TRBV4-1
ASSQDLRDNYEQY
>TRBJ2-2|TRBV10-1
ASGSGGNTGELF